This entry lists 8 T cell receptor beta chains sequenced from one sample in a study of blood T cell repertoires in COVID-19. Method: immunoSEQ multiplex PCR; TCRdb's copy keeps in-frame clones and lacks some. The data contain about 260,000 clones, roughly 88% of them singletons. Sequences were obtained from peripheral blood. These receptor sequences come from a woman aged 65 to 85 with COVID-19, enrolled during active disease.

As regards this clone: Mismatch with germline at one junction end may stem from a read error. The genes are TRBV7-7 and TRBJ2-1, with TRBD2 as a possible D gene (5 bases). The CDR3 totals 15 residues. Germline values: CDR1 SSHAT, CDR2 FNYEAQ (reference sequence). The CDR3 here is CASSLAADSYNEQFF. The CDR3 nucleotides read TGTGCTAGCAGCTTAGCAGCGGACTCCTACAATGAGCAGTTCTTC.

The chain combines TRBV28 with TRBJ2-3; D may be TRBD2 (6 bases). V was pared by 5 bases and J by 3 bases, with 9 bases between. Germline CDR1 MDHEN, CDR2 SYDVKM. This CDR3 contains 13 residues. The CDR3 DNA sequence: TGTGCCAGCAGTACGGCGGGGACAGATACGCAGTATTTT. Protein product: CASSTAGTDTQYF.

This clone came up once. This rearrangement joins TRBV30 to TRBJ2-7; 10 nucleotides match TRBD1. Per the germline V gene, CDR1 is GTSNPN and CDR2 is SVGIG (reference sequence). V lost 4 bases to trimming and J lost 7 bases; unmatched junction nucleotides: 7. There are 13 residues in the CDR3. As DNA, the CDR3 is TGTGCCTGGATCGGGACAGGGGAAGGGGAGCAGTACTTC. Protein: CAWIGTGEGEQYF. Using reference TRBV30 and TRBJ2-7 for the parts outside the CDR3, the full variable domain is SQTIHQWPATLVQPVGSPLSLECTVEGTSNPNLYWYRQAAGRGLQLLFYSVGIGQISSEVPQNLSASRPQDRQFILSSKKLLLSDSGFYLCAWIGTGEGEQYFGPGTRLTVT.

The chain uses TRBV7-8 and TRBJ1-6; tentatively, D is TRBD1 (5 bases). Deletions cut 3 bases from V and 6 bases from J, with 15 bases between. This CDR3 is built from 16 residues. Germline CDR1 reads SGHVS; CDR2 reads FQNEAQ. CDR3 region: CASSLWGQDTNSPLHF. CDR3 nucleotide sequence: TGTGCCAGCAGCTTGTGGGGCCAGGATACTAATTCACCCCTCCACTTT.

The chain uses TRBV11-2 and TRBJ2-3; D is undetermined. V lost 1 base, J lost 1 base, and 9 bases lay in between. Looked up from germline, CDR1 is SGHAT and CDR2 is FQNNGV. The CDR3 has 15 amino acids. The CDR3 nucleotides are TGTGCCAGCAGCTTAGTCGGTCTCGGCACAGATACGCAGTATTTT. This gives the protein CASSLVGLGTDTQYF.

The chain joins TRBV5-1 to TRBJ1-2; TRBD1 might be the D (6 bases). This CDR3 has 13 amino acids. The V and J ends lost 4 bases and 7 bases respectively, with 14 bases between them. Germline V gene lookup returns CDR1 SGHRS and CDR2 YFSETQ. CDR3 amino acids: CASSVYSGVGYTF. The DNA of the CDR3 is TGCGCCAGCAGCGTATACTCAGGGGTTGGCTACACCTTC.

The chain joins TRBV11-2 to TRBJ2-1; TRBD2 aligns across 11 bases. The CDR3 runs to 19 residues. V was pared by 1 base and J by 0 bases, with 8 bases of the junction left unmatched. The germline V gene has CDR1 SGHAT and CDR2 FQNNGV. In nucleotides, the CDR3 is TGTGCCAGCAGCTTAGTCCGATTAGCGGGAGGGGACTCCTACAATGAGCAGTTCTTC. Translated, it gives CASSLVRLAGGDSYNEQFF.

The rearrangement uses TRBV4-1 and TRBJ2-3, with D hard to call. V was pared by 2 bases and J by 4 bases, with 7 bases between. The length of the CDR3 is 13 residues. CDR1 MGHRA and CDR2 YSYEKL come from the germline V gene. The CDR3 DNA follows: TGCGCCAGCAGCCAACTCGAGCCAGATACGCAGTATTTT. This sequence encodes CASSQLEPDTQYF.